The 8 T cell receptor beta chains below all came from one sample that was sequenced in a study of CD8 T cells in ankylosing spondylitis. TCRdb reprocessed the 5' RACE reads with MiXCR, giving one entry per CDR3 protein. Among 230,000 or so distinct CDR3 sequences listed, roughly 25% were seen once. Sequenced material: blood, either unsorted or a sorted T cell fraction (not recorded which). These receptors all come from a male donor with ankylosing spondylitis or in good health (not recorded which).

The V and J genes are TRBV20-1 and TRBJ2-3, with D possibly being TRBD1 or TRBD2 (5 bases each). CDR1 is DFQATT and CDR2 is SNEGSKA in the germline V gene (reference sequence). Trimming cost V 3 bases and J 0 bases, with 10 bases left between them. CDR3 length equals 14 residues. The CDR3 DNA reads TGCAGTGCTAGCAGGGACGGAAGCACAGATACGCAGTATTTT. Encoded protein: CSASRDGSTDTQYF.

This clonotype occurred a few times. This sequence joins TRBV12-3 or TRBV12-4 and TRBJ2-7; D unclear. The V end was cut by 3 bases, the J end by 2 bases, with 8 bases between. CDR3 length: 13 amino acids. CDR3 DNA sequence: TGTGCCAGCAGTTTTTCCGGCACCTACGAGCAGTACTTC. This encodes CASSFSGTYEQYF.

In its sample, this clonotype was seen once. CDR3 sequence (DNA): TGTGCCAGCAGCCAACCGGGGACTAGCGGGGGGGCCGGGGCAGATACGCAGTATTTT. It translates to CASSQPGTSGGAGADTQYF. The chain joins TRBV4-2 to TRBJ2-3, with 16 bases lining up with TRBD2. The germline V gene has CDR1 LGHNA and CDR2 YNFKEQ. The CDR3 length is 19 residues. V lost 2 bases and J lost 4; bases outside the gene matches: 9.

This chain connects TRBV3-1 to TRBJ2-3, with 8 bases fitting TRBD1. The V gene's germline CDR1 is LGHDT and CDR2 YNNKEL (reference sequence). CDR3 length: 14 residues. The V and J ends lost 3 bases and 6 bases, in that order; junction bases with no gene match: 5. CDR3 nucleotides: TGTGCCAGCAGCCATCAGGGGGCCCTTGATACGCAGTATTTT. It specifies CASSHQGALDTQYF.

This clonotype was observed at least ten times. The J gene is TRBJ2-7, the V gene TRBV20-1; 10 positions agree with TRBD2. Trimming removed 0 bases from V and 6 bases from J; junction bases left unmatched: 11. The CDR3 has 16 amino acids. Germline CDR1 DFQATT, CDR2 SNEGSKA (reference sequence). CDR3 nucleotide sequence: TGCAGTGCTAGAGATCTCCTAGCGGGGGAGGCCAGCGAGCAGTACTTC. Protein sequence: CSARDLLAGEASEQYF.

The chain is built from TRBV5-4 and TRBJ2-3; TRBD1 or TRBD2 may be the D gene (6 bases each). CDR1 and CDR2 from the germline V gene are SGHNT and YYREEE (reference sequence). The V and J ends lost 4 bases and 1 base respectively, with 13 bases between them. This CDR3 comprises 15 residues. CDR3 nucleotides: TGTGCCAGCAGCCTGGCGGAGGGGGGCACAGATACGCAGTATTTT. This encodes CASSLAEGGTDTQYF.

The V call is TRBV5-1, the J call TRBJ1-6; 7 bases map to TRBD1. The CDR3 is 14 amino acids. V lost 7 bases to trimming and J lost 8 bases; unmatched junction nucleotides: 9. Germline V gene sequence: CDR1 SGHRS, CDR2 YFSETQ. The CDR3 here is CASAWGQRDSPLHF. In DNA, the CDR3 is TGCGCCAGCGCATGGGGACAGAGAGATTCACCCCTCCACTTT.

This clonotype appeared a few times. The CDR3 reads CASKPGTGSAETQYF. The CDR3, as DNA: TGTGCCAGCAAACCAGGGACAGGGAGTGCAGAGACCCAGTACTTC. The chain has TRBV2 and TRBJ2-5, with 9 bases identical to TRBD1. The CDR3 is made up of 15 amino acids. Germline assignment: CDR1 SNHLY and CDR2 FYNNEI. The V segment lost 7 bases and the J segment 4 bases; nucleotides outside the gene matches: 10.